These 17 T cell receptor beta chains share one sample of origin, sequenced in a study of tumor-infiltrating lymphocytes in primary liver carcinoma. A constant-region primer primed TCR beta cDNA synthesis from roughly 500 ng of total RNA. Slightly modified ARM-PCR, run as three nested multiplex PCR rounds, produced the TCR beta libraries. TRBV1-TRBV30 forward primers paired with a C-beta reverse primer were used in the first two PCR rounds, which ran roughly 9 cycles each. Each CDR3 protein is one row after TCRdb ran MiXCR on the multiplex PCR reads. The table records 300,000 to 400,000 distinct CDR3 sequences, around three fifths of them present only once. In addition to blood RNA drawn from unsorted whole blood, germline DNA was extracted. The sequenced sample consisted of peripheral blood. The receptors stem from a man aged 35-49 years with primary liver carcinoma and hepatitis B virus infection.

This clonotype was recorded a few times. The rearrangement joins TRBV28 to TRBJ1-2, with D uncertain. Trimming cost V 3 bases and J 0 bases, with 5 bases left between them. In germline, CDR1 is MDHEN, CDR2 SYDVKM. There are 13 residues in the CDR3. The CDR3 loop reads CASSFWPNYGYTF. The CDR3 nucleotides read TGTGCCAGCAGTTTTTGGCCTAACTATGGCTACACCTTC.

The chain combines TRBV11-2 with TRBJ2-2; a possible D gene is TRBD2 (5 bases). Per the germline V gene, CDR1 is SGHAT and CDR2 is FQNNGV. V was trimmed by 6 bases and J by 5 bases, leaving 13 bases between them. This CDR3 spans 14 amino acids. The CDR3 DNA reads TGTGCCAGCAGTCTTGTGGGAGCAACCGGGGAGCTGTTTTTT. Its translation: CASSLVGATGELFF.

A word on this clonotype: The junction differs from germline at one of its ends, possibly a read error. The rearrangement uses TRBV11-2 and TRBJ1-1, with TRBD1 matching 8 bases. CDR3 length equals 16 residues. The germline V gene has CDR1 SGHAT and CDR2 FQNNGV. CDR3 sequence: CASSLAYRGAGTETFF. Here the CDR3 DNA reads TGTGCCAGCAGCTTAGCGTACAGGGGGGCGGGAACTGAAACTTTCTTT.

This clonotype turned up a few times. The chain uses TRBV7-9 and TRBJ2-1; D call uncertain. In germline, CDR1 is SEHNR, CDR2 FQNEAQ (reference sequence). Deletions cut 5 bases from V and 8 bases from J, with 10 bases between. CDR3 length: 12 residues. CDR3 in DNA: TGTGCCAGCAGCGGCAGGTTTGATGAGCAGTTCTTC. This translates into CASSGRFDEQFF.

Of note for this clonotype: The CDR3 does not end in the conserved phenylalanine or tryptophan, so this is likely a read error. The chain joins TRBV11-2 to TRBJ2-1, with D possibly being TRBD2 (6 bases). This CDR3 is 14 amino acids long. V was trimmed by 2 bases and J by 11 bases, leaving 16 bases between them. Germline CDR1 and CDR2: SGHAT and FQNNGV. CDR3 sequence reads: CASSLRRETNKQFI. In DNA, the CDR3 is TGTGCCAGCAGCTTACGACGGGAGACGAATAAGCAGTTCATC.

This clonotype is a singleton in its sample. One base away lies a much larger clone, so this may be a sequencing read error. This rearrangement joins TRBV6-1 to TRBJ2-1; the D call may be TRBD1 or TRBD2 (5 bases each). CDR3 length equals 13 residues. Germline CDR1 MNHNS, CDR2 SASEGT. In nucleotides, the CDR3 is TGTGTCAGCAGACGGGACGGGCGAAATGAGCAGTTCTTC. Amino acids: CVSRRDGRNEQFF.

Concerning this clonotype: The junction departs from germline at one end; a sequencing error may be responsible. The chain recombines TRBV6-5 with TRBJ2-1; 7 bases are shared with TRBD1. The CDR3 extends over 16 amino acids. Looked up from germline, CDR1 is MNHEY and CDR2 is SVGAGI. CDR3 nucleotides: TGTACCAGCAGTTACTTGAGGGGGCCCTACTACAATGAGCTGTTCTTC. Its protein is CTSSYLRGPYYNELFF.

In this sample, this clonotype turned up many times. The chain couples TRBV5-4 to TRBJ2-1; 7 nucleotides agree with TRBD2. The J segment lost 10 bases and the V segment lost 7 bases, leaving 14 bases of the junction unmatched. The CDR3 has 14 amino acids. Germline lookup yields CDR1 SGHNT and CDR2 YYREEE (reference sequence). The CDR3 DNA reads as TGTGCCAGCCACCGGGAGGCCGCAATCCAGGAGCAGTTCTTC. It codes for CASHREAAIQEQFF.

As regards this clonotype: One end of the junction does not line up with germline, which may come from a read error. This CDR3 reads CASIPGRGRMGNQPQLF. CDR3 coding DNA: TGTGCCAGCATCCCCGGAAGGGGGCGGATGGGCAATCAGCCCCAGCTTTTT. The rearrangement links TRBV6-2 or TRBV6-3 to TRBJ1-5, with 7 bases that match TRBD1. This CDR3 has 17 residues. Germline loops: CDR1 MNHEY, CDR2 SVGEGT.

The V call is TRBV7-9, the J call TRBJ1-5, with TRBD1 as a possible D gene (5 bases). There are 15 residues in the CDR3. The germline gives CDR1 SEHNR, CDR2 FQNEAQ (reference sequence). Trimming cost V 4 bases and J 9 bases, with 19 bases left between them. The CDR3 region has the DNA TGTGCCAGCAGCTCAGACGGATTGGGGCCCCGGCCCCAGCATTTT. Its protein is CASSSDGLGPRPQHF.

This chain uses TRBV5-5 with TRBJ2-1; weak D call: TRBD1 (6 bases). The CDR3 has 15 residues. Trimming cost V 4 bases and J 6 bases, with 17 bases left between them. CDR1 and CDR2 (germline): SGHKS, YYEKEE (reference sequence). Here the CDR3 DNA reads TGTGCCAGCAGCCCCCAGGGGATCCCTTCCAATGAGCAGTTCTTC. Translation: CASSPQGIPSNEQFF.

The chain joins TRBV5-5 to TRBJ2-2, with 8 bases aligning to TRBD2. From germline, CDR1 is SGHKS and CDR2 YYEKEE (reference sequence). Trimming took 5 bases from V and 0 from J; bases not matched to a gene: 3. CDR3 size: 15 residues. CDR3 protein: CASRLAGTNTGELFF. The CDR3 coding sequence is TGTGCCAGCAGGTTAGCGGGAACGAACACCGGGGAGCTGTTTTTT.

This clonotype was picked up a small number of times. The chain links TRBV24-1 to TRBJ2-6; D perhaps matches TRBD2 (5 bases). Germline V gene lookup returns CDR1 KGHDR and CDR2 SFDVKD. V lost 7 bases, J lost 2 bases, and 11 bases lay in between. CDR3 size: 15 residues. This chain's CDR3 is CATSPPGAGANVLTF. The CDR3 region has the DNA TGTGCCACCAGCCCCCCCGGGGCTGGGGCCAACGTCCTGACTTTC.

In its sample, this clonotype was seen many times. The rearrangement uses TRBV28 and TRBJ2-7; weak D call: TRBD2 (5 bases). The CDR3 is 12 amino acids. CDR1 is MDHEN, CDR2 SYDVKM, per germline. V was shortened by 5 bases and J by 12 bases, with 17 bases between the two germline ends. The CDR3 DNA is TGTGCCAGCAGTCTTACTCTAGGACTTTCGTACTTC. Encoded protein: CASSLTLGLSYF.

As concerns this clonotype: Since a much larger clone is just one base distant, this may be a read error. The chain has TRBV6-2 or TRBV6-3 and TRBJ2-7; 15 nucleotides agree with TRBD2. V was pared by 2 bases and J by 5 bases, with 4 bases of the junction left unmatched. CDR1 is MNHEY and CDR2 is SVGEGT in the germline V gene. This CDR3 is 16 amino acids long. The CDR3: CASSYTGLAGGNEQYF. CDR3 in DNA: TGTGCCAGCAGTTACACCGGACTAGCGGGAGGGAACGAGCAGTACTTC.

This clonotype was seen repeatedly, ten times or more. This chain uses TRBV14 with TRBJ2-2; D unresolved. The V end lost 1 base, the J end lost 6 bases, and 6 bases lay between the germline ends. Looked up from germline, CDR1 is SGHDN and CDR2 is FVKESK. This CDR3 has 13 residues. This CDR3 reads CASSQVVSGELFF. In DNA, the CDR3 is TGTGCCAGCAGCCAAGTAGTATCCGGGGAGCTGTTTTTT.

This clonotype appeared many times. The DNA of the CDR3 is TGCGCCAGCAGCCAACGGGGGCGGGGAAGAGGTAATGAGCAGTTCTTC. This gives the protein CASSQRGRGRGNEQFF. The J gene is TRBJ2-1, the V gene TRBV4-3, with D possibly being TRBD1 or TRBD2 (6 bases each). CDR3 length: 16 amino acids. V was shortened by 2 bases and J by 7 bases, with 18 bases between the two germline ends. Germline CDR1 and CDR2: LGHNA and YSLEER.